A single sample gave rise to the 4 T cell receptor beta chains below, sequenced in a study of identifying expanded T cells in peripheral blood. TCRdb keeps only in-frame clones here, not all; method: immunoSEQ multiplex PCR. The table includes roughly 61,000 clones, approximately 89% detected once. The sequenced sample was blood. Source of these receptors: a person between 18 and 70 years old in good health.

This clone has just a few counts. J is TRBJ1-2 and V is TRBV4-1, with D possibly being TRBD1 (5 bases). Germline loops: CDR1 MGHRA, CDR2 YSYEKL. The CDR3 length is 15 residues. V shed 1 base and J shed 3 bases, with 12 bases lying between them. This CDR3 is CASSQGLRDDYGYTF. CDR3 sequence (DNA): TGCGCCAGCAGCCAAGGCCTCCGGGACGACTATGGCTACACCTTC.

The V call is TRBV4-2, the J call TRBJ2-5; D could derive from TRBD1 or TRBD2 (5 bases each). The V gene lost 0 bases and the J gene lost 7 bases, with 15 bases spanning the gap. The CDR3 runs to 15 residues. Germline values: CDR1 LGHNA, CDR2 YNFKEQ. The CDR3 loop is CASSQDWGTTGTQYF. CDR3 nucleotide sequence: TGTGCCAGCAGCCAAGACTGGGGGACCACAGGGACCCAGTACTTC.

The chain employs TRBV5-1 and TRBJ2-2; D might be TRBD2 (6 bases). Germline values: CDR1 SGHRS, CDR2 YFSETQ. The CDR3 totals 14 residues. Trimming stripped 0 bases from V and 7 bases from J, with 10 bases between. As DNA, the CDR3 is TGCGCCAGCAGCTTGGAGCTAGCGATCGGGGAGCTGTTTTTT. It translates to CASSLELAIGELFF.

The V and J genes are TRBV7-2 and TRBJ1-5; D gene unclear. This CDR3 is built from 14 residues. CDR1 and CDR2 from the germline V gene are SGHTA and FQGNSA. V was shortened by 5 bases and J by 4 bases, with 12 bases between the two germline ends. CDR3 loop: CASSPNGGNQPQHF. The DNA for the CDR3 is TGTGCCAGCAGCCCAAATGGAGGGAATCAGCCCCAGCATTTT.